A selection of T cell receptor beta chains follows, all from one sample in a study of blood T cell repertoires in COVID-19. Repertoires were generated with immunoSEQ multiplex PCR, while TCRdb's copy carries only in-frame clones and drops some. There are around 300,000 clones in the sample; about 91% occur only once, and 1.5% to 2% lies in the top ten. The sample comprised peripheral blood. The source of these receptors is a woman aged 25 to 39 with COVID-19, enrolled during active disease. Each CDR3 is given with its conserved first and last residue. A D gene is named only where the DNA matches it firmly. Some rows mark clone size as missing; the rest say once, few, many or name a class of expanded clone.

d_call clone_size cdr3_length j_call v_call cdr3_nt cdr3_aa
- - 17 TRBJ2-6 TRBV2 TGTGCCAGCAGTGACCCAGGTCTTCCCTCTGGGGCCAACGTCCTGACTTTC CASSDPGLPSGANVLTF
- - 16 TRBJ1-6 TRBV4-2 TGTGCCAGCAGCTCTCCGGAGGGTTTAGATAATTCACCCCTCCACTTT CASSSPEGLDNSPLHF
- - 12 TRBJ1-2 TRBV29-1 TGCAGCGTCACCTCGACAGTGTATGGCTACACCTTC CSVTSTVYGYTF
- - 16 TRBJ2-2 TRBV12-2 TGTGCAAGTCGCTCCCCTTCCAGGGGGTTCATCGGGGAGCTGTTTTTT CASRSPSRGFIGELFF
- - 15 TRBJ1-2 TRBV7-2 TGTGCCAGCAGCTTAGATGCGGGGGCCCGCTATGGCTACACCTTC CASSLDAGARYGYTF
- - 16 TRBJ1-2 TRBV21-1 TGTGCCAGCAGCAAAGTGGGGCGGGAGGGCCTATATGGCTACACCTTC CASSKVGREGLYGYTF
- - 14 TRBJ1-5 TRBV3-1/TRBV3-2 TGTGCCAGCAGCCTCGGGGGGGGCGGCGGGCCCCAGCATTTT CASSLGGGGGPQHF
TRBD1 - 13 TRBJ1-1 TRBV5-6 TGTGCCAGCAGCGGGACAGCTGCTGCTGAAGCTTTCTTT CASSGTAAAEAFF
TRBD1 once 15 TRBJ2-3 TRBV20-1 TGCAGTGCTAGTTTAAGGGACAGGGGTGGAGATACGCAGTATTTT CSASLRDRGGDTQYF
- - 16 TRBJ2-3 TRBV18 TGTGCCAGCTCACCACCCGAGTCAGGGCGTAGAGATACGCAGTATTTT CASSPPESGRRDTQYF
- - 14 TRBJ1-1 TRBV6-2/TRBV6-3 TGTGCCAGCAGTCTTTGGTCTATGAACACTGAAGCTTTCTTT CASSLWSMNTEAFF
- - 18 TRBJ1-1 TRBV4-2 TGTGCCAGCAGCCAAGATGGGGCAGGTGTTGGGGTGAACACTGAAGCTTTCTTT CASSQDGAGVGVNTEAFF
TRBD1 - 15 TRBJ1-1 TRBV7-3 TGTGCCAGCAGCACGACAGGGGGATCGAACACTGAAGCTTTCTTT CASSTTGGSNTEAFF
- few 15 TRBJ1-5 TRBV19 TGTGCCAGTAGTATCAAGCCGGGGAGCAATCAGCCCCAGCATTTT CASSIKPGSNQPQHF
- - 12 TRBJ2-7 TRBV7-8 TGTGCCAGCAGCTTAGACGCGGGCGAGCAGTACTTC CASSLDAGEQYF
TRBD1 - 16 TRBJ2-1 TRBV18 TGTGCCAGCTCACCGATGGGACAGGGGGCGCAGGATGAGCAGTTCTTC CASSPMGQGAQDEQFF
TRBD1 - 17 TRBJ1-6 TRBV10-3 TGTGCCATCAGCATGGACAGGGCCCAGGCGGGGAATTCACCCCTCCACTTT CAISMDRAQAGNSPLHF
TRBD2 - 14 TRBJ2-1 TRBV27 TGTGCCAGCAGCCCAGGAGCGGGGGGCGATGAGCAGTTCTTC CASSPGAGGDEQFF
- once 11 TRBJ1-4 TRBV2 TGTGCCAGCACATCGCAGGAAAAACTGTTTTTT CASTSQEKLFF